The present T cell receptor beta chain was sequenced within a study of blood T cell repertoires in COVID-19. At the level of the study: Samples of COVID-19 (acute and convalescent) were obtained from the United States, Italy and Spain. T cells, B-cell-depleted T cells, or PBMCs provided the cDNA or gDNA that served as material.

How the authors handled the data: Reference gene primer amplification yielded estimated nucleated cell counts. Assay: immunoSEQ multiplex PCR; the TCRdb copy retains only in-frame clones and omits some. V and J calls and clone size are as listed in that table; D and trimming were resolved from the DNA. Of about 340,000 clones in the sample, 86% were seen once. Patients in Seattle were enrolled during active infection, then followed longitudinally. This CDR3 spans 14 amino acids. Germline loops: CDR1 SGHRS, CDR2 YFSETQ. Trimming removed 7 bases at V and 5 bases at J, with 15 bases between. This receptor was identified in a woman aged 60-75 years with COVID-19, enrolled during active disease. Material for sequencing was peripheral blood. The rearrangement uses TRBV5-1 and TRBJ2-2; weak D call: TRBD2 (6 bases). CDR3 protein: CASSTEAGTGELFF. The CDR3 nucleotides are TGCGCCAGCTCCACAGAGGCGGGGACCGGGGAGCTGTTTTTT. Together with reference TRBV5-1 and TRBJ2-2, the CDR3 gives the full variable domain: KAGVTQTPRYLIKTRGQQVTLSCSPISGHRSVSWYQQTPGQGLQFLFEYFSETQRNKGNFPGRFSGRQFSNSRSEMNVSTLELGDSALYLCASSTEAGTGELFFGEGSRLTVL.